Below are 14 T cell receptor beta chains sequenced from a single sample in a study of T cells after yellow fever vaccination. MiXCR was run by TCRdb on the 5' RACE reads, yielding one entry per CDR3 protein. The sample includes 300,000 or so distinct CDR3 sequences, around 8.1% of them seen just once. Sample: PBMCs, taken about 41 days after the first yellow fever vaccination. The receptors originated from a man between 18 and 35 years old who received the YFV17D yellow fever vaccine.

This clonotype was counted many times. The rearrangement joins TRBV4-1 to TRBJ2-5; TRBD2 agrees at 11 bases. Looked up from germline, CDR1 is MGHRA and CDR2 is YSYEKL. The CDR3 sequence is 17 residues long. V dropped 5 bases and J dropped 2; count of bases not matched to a gene: 10. CDR3: CASSKRLAGNFQETQYF. CDR3 DNA sequence: TGCGCCAGCAGCAAAAGACTAGCGGGGAATTTTCAAGAGACCCAGTACTTC.

This clonotype was detected only a few times. V is TRBV10-1 and J is TRBJ1-5; 7 nucleotides line up with TRBD1. CDR1 is WNHNN, CDR2 SYGVQD, per germline (reference sequence). Unmatched junction bases numbered 8, after V lost 8 bases and J lost 1 base. This CDR3 has 15 residues. CDR3 in DNA: TGCGCCAGCCGGACAGGCAAAAAGAGCAATCAGCCCCAGCATTTT. Its protein is CASRTGKKSNQPQHF.

This clonotype was picked up a small number of times. DNA of the CDR3: TGCGCCAGCAAGGACAGGGGGCTAGGGAACACTGAAGCTTTCTTT. It specifies CASKDRGLGNTEAFF. The chain joins TRBV5-1 to TRBJ1-1; 11 bases are a match to TRBD1. This CDR3 comprises 15 residues. V lost 6 bases, J lost 1 base, and 5 bases stayed unmatched. Germline CDR1 and CDR2: SGHRS and YFSETQ.

The chain links TRBV5-4 to TRBJ2-7, with TRBD1 matching over 9 bases. CDR1 is SGHNT, CDR2 YYREEE, per germline (reference sequence). This CDR3 is 15 amino acids long. V gave up 4 bases and J gave up 3 bases; unmatched junction bases: 8. CDR3 amino acids: CASSNRTGVYYEQYV. CDR3 nucleotide sequence: TGTGCCAGCAGCAATCGGACAGGGGTCTACTACGAGCAGTACGTC.

J is TRBJ1-1 and V is TRBV10-3; perhaps TRBD1 as D (5 bases). The V and J ends lost 8 bases and 1 base respectively, with 8 bases between them. The CDR3 totals 12 residues. In germline, CDR1 is ENHRY, CDR2 SYGVKD. The CDR3 reads CAIGGTNTEAFF. CDR3 nucleotides: TGTGCCATCGGGGGGACGAACACTGAAGCTTTCTTT.

A few counts support this clonotype. This sequence joins TRBV29-1 and TRBJ2-1, with D possibly TRBD2 on 5 matching bases. This CDR3 contains 11 residues. CDR1 and CDR2 from the germline V gene are SQVTM and ANQGSEA. The V and J ends lost 6 bases and 10 bases respectively, with 13 bases between them. Here the CDR3 reads CSVAPGGEQFF. As DNA, the CDR3 is TGCAGCGTGGCCCCCGGAGGAGAGCAGTTCTTC.

This clonotype was recorded at least ten times. This rearrangement joins TRBV12-3 or TRBV12-4 to TRBJ2-3; perhaps TRBD1 as D (6 bases). The V and J ends lost 6 bases and 6 bases respectively, with 16 bases between them. The CDR3 length is 14 residues. CDR3 DNA: TGTGCCAGCAGCCCAACAGGGACCTGGGATACGCAGTATTTT. Translating it yields CASSPTGTWDTQYF.

This clonotype has just one count. The rearrangement uses TRBV7-9 and TRBJ2-3; perhaps TRBD2 as D (7 bases). V lost 5 bases, J lost 3 bases, and 15 bases lay in between. The CDR3 sequence is 15 residues long. Germline CDR1 and CDR2: SEHNR and FQNEAQ (reference sequence). The CDR3 DNA reads as TGTGCCAGCAGCCCTTGGGGGGGCGCGACAGATACGCAGTATTTT. Translating it yields CASSPWGGATDTQYF.

This clonotype was found once. The chain employs TRBV6-1 and TRBJ1-6; the D is unclear. The germline gives CDR1 MNHNS, CDR2 SASEGT. Trimming took off 3 bases at V and 0 bases at J, with 12 bases between the two ends. The CDR3 is 17 residues long. The CDR3 nucleotides are TGTGCCAGCAGTGAGGACGCTTGGAGCTCCTATAATTCACCCCTCCACTTT. It codes for CASSEDAWSSYNSPLHF.

V usage is TRBV12-3 or TRBV12-4 and J usage is TRBJ1-2; D unresolved. This CDR3 spans 14 amino acids. The V and J ends lost 10 bases and 6 bases respectively, with 21 bases between them. The CDR3 loop is CATTAGQSKNGYTF. The CDR3 nucleotides read TGTGCCACCACGGCTGGGCAGTCGAAGAATGGCTACACCTTC.

This chain joins TRBV29-1 and TRBJ1-6, with TRBD1 as a possible D gene (5 bases). The germline gives CDR1 SQVTM, CDR2 ANQGSEA. V gave up 6 bases and J gave up 7 bases, with 13 bases separating them. This CDR3 is built from 13 residues. Written as DNA, the CDR3 is TGCAGCGTGCGACAGAACCTGAATTCACCCCTCCACTTT. Protein: CSVRQNLNSPLHF.

This clonotype has just one count. The chain couples TRBV10-2 to TRBJ2-7; D ambiguous. Trimming cost V 4 bases and J 4 bases, with 14 bases left between them. The CDR3 has 14 amino acids. The germline V gene encodes CDR1 WSHSY and CDR2 SAAADI. In DNA form, the CDR3 reads TGCGCCAGCAGTGTTGAGTGGGAAACTTACGAGCAGTACTTC. This gives the protein CASSVEWETYEQYF.

The sample holds a few counts of this clonotype. The chain recombines TRBV12-3 or TRBV12-4 with TRBJ2-2; 7 bases align to TRBD2. The CDR3 consists of 15 residues. Trimming took 5 bases from V and 7 from J; bases not matched to a gene: 10. CDR3 residues: CASSPGEGEDGELFF. CDR3 sequence (DNA): TGTGCCAGCAGTCCCGGGGAGGGCGAAGACGGGGAGCTGTTTTTT.

The genes are TRBV15 and TRBJ2-5; D may be TRBD1 (6 bases). CDR1 and CDR2 (germline): LNHNV, YYDKDF (reference sequence). The CDR3 is made up of 16 amino acids. Trimming stripped 2 bases from V and 5 bases from J, with 18 bases between. The chain's CDR3 is CATSRRDTLWAETQYF. CDR3 nucleotide sequence: TGTGCCACCAGCAGACGGGACACTCTCTGGGCGGAGACCCAGTACTTC.